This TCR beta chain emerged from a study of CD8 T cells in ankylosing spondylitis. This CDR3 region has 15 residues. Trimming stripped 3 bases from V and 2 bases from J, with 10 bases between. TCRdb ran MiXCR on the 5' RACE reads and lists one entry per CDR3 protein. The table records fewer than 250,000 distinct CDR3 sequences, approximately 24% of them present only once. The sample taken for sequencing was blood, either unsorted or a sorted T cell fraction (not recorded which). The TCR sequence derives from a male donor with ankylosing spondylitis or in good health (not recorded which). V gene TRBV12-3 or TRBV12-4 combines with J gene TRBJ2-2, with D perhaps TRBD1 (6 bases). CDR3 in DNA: TGTGCCAGCAGTTTCAGGGGCCTCAACACCGGGGAGCTGTTTTTT. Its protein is CASSFRGLNTGELFF.